This passage covers 26 T cell receptor beta chains from one sample sequenced in a study of beta chain features in type 1 diabetes. The isolated RNA, all of it, was reverse transcribed, so expressed TCRB transcripts were what got sequenced. Assay used: immunoSEQ multiplex PCR; TCRdb lists only in-frame clones, some missing. Here the sample spans almost 350,000 clones, around 8% being singletons. The specimen was central memory CD4+ T cells from blood. These receptor sequences come from a woman aged 18-30 years in good health.

The chain joins TRBV6-5 to TRBJ1-2; D is ambiguous. There are 15 residues in the CDR3. Per germline, CDR1 MNHEY and CDR2 SVGAGI. Trimming shortened V by 2 bases and J by 1 base, and 11 bases separated the two germline ends. The CDR3 DNA is TGTGCCAGCAGTTACACCGTGAAGGGTAACTATGGCTACACCTTC. Translating gives CASSYTVKGNYGYTF.

The gene calls are TRBV19 and TRBJ1-3; TRBD1 is a possible D gene (6 bases). Per the germline V gene, CDR1 is LNHDA and CDR2 is SQIVND (reference sequence). V shed 7 bases and J shed 0 bases, with 10 bases lying between them. CDR3 length equals 14 residues. CDR3 protein: CASTRTDSGNTIYF. In DNA, the CDR3 is TGTGCCAGTACCCGGACAGACTCTGGAAACACCATATATTTT.

The chain carries TRBV7-3 and TRBJ1-1, with D perhaps TRBD1 (5 bases). Germline V gene sequence: CDR1 SGHTA, CDR2 FQGTGA. The CDR3 runs to 14 residues. The germline V and J ends were trimmed by 3 bases and 0 bases, with 8 bases remaining between them. The CDR3 bases are TGTGCCAGCAGCTTCGACAGCCTGAACACTGAAGCTTTCTTT. Its protein is CASSFDSLNTEAFF. Full variable domain (outside the CDR3, taken from reference TRBV7-3 and TRBJ1-1): GAGVSQTPSNKVTEKGKYVELRCDPISGHTALYWYRQSLGQGPEFLIYFQGTGAADDSGLPNDRFFAVRPEGSVSTLKIQRTERGDSAVYLCASSFDSLNTEAFFGQGTRLTVV.

This clone was counted a few times. The V and J genes are TRBV4-2 and TRBJ2-5, with 8 bases that match TRBD2. Trimming cost V 5 bases and J 4 bases; bases outside gene matches: 6. The CDR3 consists of 14 residues. Looked up from germline, CDR1 is LGHNA and CDR2 is YNFKEQ. The DNA for the CDR3 is TGTGCCAGCAGCTATAGCGGGACCTCAGAGACCCAGTACTTC. This gives the protein CASSYSGTSETQYF.

The chain has TRBV20-1 and TRBJ1-3, with unresolved D. The CDR3 length is 11 residues. V lost 4 bases and J lost 4, with 5 bases in between. CDR1 is DFQATT, CDR2 SNEGSKA, per germline (reference sequence). Written as DNA, the CDR3 is TGCAGTGCTACATCCGGAAACACCATATATTTT. Translated, it gives CSATSGNTIYF.

The chain carries TRBV16 and TRBJ2-7; D is perhaps TRBD1 (5 bases). Germline loops: CDR1 KGHSY, CDR2 FQNENV. This CDR3 comprises 15 residues. The V end lost 1 base, the J end lost 4 bases, and 14 bases lay between the germline ends. CDR3 amino acids: CASSQWSGSKYEQYF. The CDR3 nucleotides read TGTGCCAGCAGCCAATGGTCAGGGTCAAAGTACGAGCAGTACTTC. Using reference TRBV16 and TRBJ2-7 for the parts outside the CDR3, the full variable domain is GEEVAQTPKHLVRGEGQKAKLYCAPIKGHSYVFWYQQVLKNEFKFLISFQNENVFDETGMPKERFSAKCLPNSPCSLEIQATKLEDSAVYFCASSQWSGSKYEQYFGPGTRLTVT.

In this sample, this clone turned up a few times. The gene calls are TRBV18 and TRBJ1-2, with TRBD1 identical over 7 bases. After removal of 2 bases from V and 5 bases from J, the junction contained 8 bases not matched to a gene. This CDR3 region has 15 residues. Per germline, CDR1 KGHSH and CDR2 LQKENI. As DNA, the CDR3 is TGTGCCAGCTCACCAACAGGGGATCCACTATATGGCTACACCTTC. Translation: CASSPTGDPLYGYTF. Using reference TRBV18 and TRBJ1-2 for the parts outside the CDR3, the full variable domain is NAGVMQNPRHLVRRRGQEARLRCSPMKGHSHVYWYRQLPEEGLKFMVYLQKENIIDESGMPKERFSAEFPKEGPSILRIQQVVRGDSAAYFCASSPTGDPLYGYTFGSGTRLTVV.

The rearrangement joins TRBV7-3 to TRBJ2-6; D is possibly TRBD2 (6 bases). Germline CDR1 is SGHTA and CDR2 is FQGTGA. CDR3 length equals 18 residues. The ends were cut back, 4 bases at V and 0 bases at J, with 16 bases in the middle. The CDR3 DNA is TGTGCCAGCAGCTCCAGGCGGGGTGGAGGCTCTGGGGCCAACGTCCTGACTTTC. It yields the protein CASSSRRGGGSGANVLTF.

This clone was seen ten or more times. Written as DNA, the CDR3 is TGTGCCAGCAGCGTCGGGGGAGGCATGGAGCCCCAGCATTTT. This sequence encodes CASSVGGGMEPQHF. The chain links TRBV9 to TRBJ1-5; D possibly corresponds to TRBD1 (5 bases). Trimming cost V 2 bases and J 8 bases, with 14 bases left between them. The CDR3 length is 14 residues. Per germline, CDR1 SGDLS and CDR2 YYNGEE.

This clone was recorded many times. The chain joins TRBV7-2 to TRBJ2-5; TRBD2 matches at 8 bases. This CDR3 is 16 amino acids long. CDR1 is SGHTA and CDR2 is FQGNSA in the germline V gene. J lost 5 bases, V lost 5 bases, and 13 bases had no gene match. CDR3 sequence: CASSPGGTSRRETQYF. CDR3 bases: TGTGCCAGCAGCCCAGGCGGGACTAGTCGTAGGGAGACCCAGTACTTC.

This clone was counted many times. The chain combines TRBV15 with TRBJ2-5, with a weak D call TRBD1 (6 bases). Germline CDR1 is LNHNV and CDR2 is YYDKDF (reference sequence). The V end was cut by 4 bases, the J end by 2 bases, with 11 bases between. The CDR3 spans 14 residues. Here the CDR3 DNA reads TGTGCCACCAGCATACCCGACAGGCAAGAGACCCAGTACTTC. It encodes CATSIPDRQETQYF.

This clone was counted a few times. The chain couples TRBV7-9 to TRBJ1-5, with D uncertain. The V gene's germline CDR1 is SEHNR and CDR2 FQNEAQ (reference sequence). V was cut by 5 bases and J by 2 bases, with 7 bases left in between. This CDR3 has 13 amino acids. The CDR3 bases are TGTGCCAGCAGCCTATCGGGCAATCAGCCCCAGCATTTT. Protein sequence: CASSLSGNQPQHF.

The chain links TRBV7-9 to TRBJ1-1; D is undetermined. The CDR3 is made up of 14 amino acids. The germline gives CDR1 SEHNR, CDR2 FQNEAQ (reference sequence). Deletions cut 1 base from V and 1 base from J, with 7 bases between. The CDR3 DNA reads as TGTGCCAGCAGCTTAGAGCAGTGGAACACTGAAGCTTTCTTT. Amino acid sequence: CASSLEQWNTEAFF.

The chain couples TRBV7-9 to TRBJ2-1; 9 bases map to TRBD1. Trimming took 1 base from V and 8 from J; bases not matched to a gene: 9. CDR3 length equals 16 residues. In germline, CDR1 is SEHNR, CDR2 FQNEAQ (reference sequence). The DNA for the CDR3 is TGTGCCAGCAGCTTAGACCCGGGACAGGGTAACGATGAGCAGTTCTTC. It yields the protein CASSLDPGQGNDEQFF.

This clone occurred a few times. V gene TRBV9 combines with J gene TRBJ2-7, with 8 positions matching TRBD1. V lost 4 bases and J lost 1; bases outside the gene matches: 7. The CDR3 runs 15 residues. Germline assignment: CDR1 SGDLS and CDR2 YYNGEE. The CDR3 spells CASSPRTGMSYEQYF. DNA for the CDR3: TGTGCCAGCAGCCCGCGGACAGGGATGTCCTACGAGCAGTACTTC. The variable domain in full, completed from reference TRBV9 and TRBJ2-7, reads DSGVTQTPKHLITATGQRVTLRCSPRSGDLSVYWYQQSLDQGLQFLIQYYNGEERAKGNILERFSAQQFPDLHSELNLSSLELGDSALYFCASSPRTGMSYEQYFGPGTRLTVT.

The gene calls are TRBV6-5 and TRBJ2-1; TRBD2 is a possible D gene (5 bases). The CDR3 loop spans 16 amino acids. Trimming left V 0 bases short and J 1 base short, with 10 bases between. CDR1 and CDR2 from the germline V gene are MNHEY and SVGAGI. The CDR3 DNA sequence: TGTGCCAGCAGTTACTCCCCGCCGGGGTCCTACAATGAGCAGTTCTTC. Translated, it gives CASSYSPPGSYNEQFF.

CDR3 amino acids: CASRRQIEEKLFF. DNA for the CDR3: TGTGCCAGCAGACGACAAATCGAGGAAAAACTGTTTTTT. The genes are TRBV6-5 and TRBJ1-4; D gene ambiguous. The CDR3 totals 13 residues. Looked up from germline, CDR1 is MNHEY and CDR2 is SVGAGI. V was cut by 6 bases and J by 8 bases, with 13 bases left in between.

The V call is TRBV15, the J call TRBJ2-2; D gene unclear. Germline loops: CDR1 LNHNV, CDR2 YYDKDF (reference sequence). V was shortened by 1 base and J by 7 bases, with 4 bases between the two germline ends. This CDR3 is 12 amino acids long. The CDR3, as DNA: TGTGCCACCAGCAGAGGATTCGGGGAGCTGTTTTTT. This sequence encodes CATSRGFGELFF.

The chain links TRBV4-3 to TRBJ2-3; weak D call: TRBD2 (5 bases). Germline values: CDR1 LGHNA, CDR2 YSLEER. The V and J ends lost 0 bases and 3 bases respectively, with 10 bases between them. The CDR3 runs 15 residues. The CDR3 DNA reads as TGCGCCAGCAGCCAAGAAAATACTAGAACAGATACGCAGTATTTT. Translating gives CASSQENTRTDTQYF.

The table lists this clone with a few counts. The chain couples TRBV28 to TRBJ2-6; perhaps TRBD1 as D (6 bases). CDR1 and CDR2 from the germline V gene are MDHEN and SYDVKM. The CDR3 extends over 15 amino acids. V lost 5 bases, J lost 5 bases, and 13 bases lay in between. CDR3 protein: CASSPGRDRANVLTF. In DNA, the CDR3 is TGTGCCAGCAGTCCGGGCCGGGACAGGGCCAACGTCCTGACTTTC.

This clone appeared a few times. The genes are TRBV5-1 and TRBJ2-6; no clear D gene. This CDR3 region has 15 residues. CDR1 and CDR2 from the germline V gene are SGHRS and YFSETQ. V shed 1 base and J shed 4 bases, with 9 bases lying between them. This CDR3 reads CASSLLQSGANVLTF. The CDR3 DNA reads TGCGCCAGCAGCTTGCTGCAGTCCGGGGCCAACGTCCTGACTTTC.

The chain joins TRBV7-2 to TRBJ1-3; D is ambiguous. The CDR3 sequence is 14 residues long. Trimming shortened V by 6 bases and J by 4 bases, and 13 bases separated the two germline ends. Germline loops: CDR1 SGHTA, CDR2 FQGNSA. CDR3 nucleotide sequence: TGTGCCAGCAGTTCTGGGCTTTCAGGAAACACCATATATTTT. This translates into CASSSGLSGNTIYF.

Ten or more counts support this clone. V gene TRBV27 combines with J gene TRBJ1-5, with D uncertain. CDR1 MNHEY and CDR2 SMNVEV come from the germline V gene (reference sequence). Trimming left V 3 bases short and J 9 bases short, with 15 bases between. The CDR3 has 14 amino acids. The CDR3 DNA reads TGTGCCAGCAGTTTTTCAGGAAGCCATTTGCCCCAGCATTTT. It codes for CASSFSGSHLPQHF.

This clone was recorded at least ten times. The chain recombines TRBV7-2 with TRBJ1-4, with D perhaps matching TRBD1 (6 bases). Germline assignment: CDR1 SGHTA and CDR2 FQGNSA. V lost 4 bases to trimming and J lost 5 bases, with 14 bases between them. This CDR3 has 15 residues. Written as DNA, the CDR3 is TGTGCCAGCAGCTCGCCGGGACACTCAAATGAAAAACTGTTTTTT. Translation gives CASSSPGHSNEKLFF.

The chain employs TRBV29-1 and TRBJ1-1; D uncertain. CDR3 length: 11 amino acids. Looked up from germline, CDR1 is SQVTM and CDR2 is ANQGSEA. With 7 bases removed from V and 4 bases from J, the gap between germline ends came to 10 bases. The CDR3 loop is CSARWGTEAFF. In DNA, the CDR3 is TGCAGCGCCCGTTGGGGCACTGAAGCTTTCTTT.

This clone occurred many times. The rearrangement joins TRBV5-4 to TRBJ2-7; 7 bases fit TRBD1. The junction had 4 bases not matched to a gene; V was cut back by 4 bases and J by 0 bases. The germline V gene encodes CDR1 SGHNT and CDR2 YYREEE (reference sequence). The CDR3 sequence is 14 residues long. Written as DNA, the CDR3 is TGTGCCAGCAGCCCGGACAGGTTCTCCTACGAGCAGTACTTC. Its translation: CASSPDRFSYEQYF.